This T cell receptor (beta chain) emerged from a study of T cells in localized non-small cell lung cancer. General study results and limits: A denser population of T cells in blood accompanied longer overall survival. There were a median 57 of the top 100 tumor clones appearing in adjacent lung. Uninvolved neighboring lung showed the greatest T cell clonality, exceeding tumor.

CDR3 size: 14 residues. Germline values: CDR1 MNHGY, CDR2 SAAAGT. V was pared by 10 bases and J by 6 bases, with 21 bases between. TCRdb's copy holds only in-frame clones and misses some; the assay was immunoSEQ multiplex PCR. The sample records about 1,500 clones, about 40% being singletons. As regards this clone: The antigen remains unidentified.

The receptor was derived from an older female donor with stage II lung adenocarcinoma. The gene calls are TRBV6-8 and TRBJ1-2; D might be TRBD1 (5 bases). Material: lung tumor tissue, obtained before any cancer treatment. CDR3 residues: CAISPTRGDHGYTF. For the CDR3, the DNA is TGTGCCATCAGCCCCACTCGCGGGGACCATGGCTACACCTTC.